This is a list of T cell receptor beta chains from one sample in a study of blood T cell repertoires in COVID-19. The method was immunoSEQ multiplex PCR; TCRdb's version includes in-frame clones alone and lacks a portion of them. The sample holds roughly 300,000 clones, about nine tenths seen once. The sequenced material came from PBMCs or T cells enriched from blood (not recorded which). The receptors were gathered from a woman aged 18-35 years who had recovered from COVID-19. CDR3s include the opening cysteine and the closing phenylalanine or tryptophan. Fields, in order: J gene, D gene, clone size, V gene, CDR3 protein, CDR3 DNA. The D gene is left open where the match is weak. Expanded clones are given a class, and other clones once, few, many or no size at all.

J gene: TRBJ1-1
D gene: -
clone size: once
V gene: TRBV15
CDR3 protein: CATSRAAGMNTEAFF
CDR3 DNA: TGTGCCACCAGCAGAGCTGCAGGGATGAACACTGAAGCTTTCTTT

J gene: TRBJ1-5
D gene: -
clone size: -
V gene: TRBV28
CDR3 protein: CASKTGNNQPQHF
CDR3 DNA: TGTGCCAGCAAAACAGGGAACAATCAGCCCCAGCATTTT

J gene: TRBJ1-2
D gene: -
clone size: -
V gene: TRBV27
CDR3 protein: CASSPTGFGYTF
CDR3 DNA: TGTGCCAGCAGCCCGACAGGTTTTGGCTACACCTTC

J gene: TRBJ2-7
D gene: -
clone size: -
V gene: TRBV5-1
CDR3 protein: CASSSRHPGNEQYF
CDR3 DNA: TGCGCCAGCAGCTCCCGACACCCAGGGAACGAGCAGTACTTC

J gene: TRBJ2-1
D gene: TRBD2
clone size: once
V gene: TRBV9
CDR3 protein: CASSPHYSTSGGISYNEQFF
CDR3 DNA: TGTGCCAGCAGCCCCCACTACTCGACTAGCGGGGGAATCTCCTACAATGAGCAGTTCTTC

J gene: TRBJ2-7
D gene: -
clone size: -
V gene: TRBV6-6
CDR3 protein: CASSYGLASADYEQYF
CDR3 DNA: TGTGCCAGCAGTTACGGCCTAGCAAGCGCGGACTACGAGCAGTACTTC

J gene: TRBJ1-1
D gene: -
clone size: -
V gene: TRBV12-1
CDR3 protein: CASRLPRGNTEAFF
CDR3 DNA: TGTGCCAGCAGATTACCCCGCGGGAACACTGAAGCTTTCTTT

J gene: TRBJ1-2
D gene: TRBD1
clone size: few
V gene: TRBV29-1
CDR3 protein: CSAGQGAVYGYTF
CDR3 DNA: TGCAGCGCCGGACAGGGGGCGGTTTATGGCTACACCTTC

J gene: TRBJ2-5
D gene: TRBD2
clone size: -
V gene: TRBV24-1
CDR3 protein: CATSDRSGGRPYQETQYF
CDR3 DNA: TGTGCCACCAGTGATCGGTCGGGAGGGCGCCCCTACCAAGAGACCCAGTACTTC

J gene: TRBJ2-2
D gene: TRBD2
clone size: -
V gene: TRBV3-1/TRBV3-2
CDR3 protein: CASSLGGGDTGELFF
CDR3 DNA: TGTGCCAGCAGCCTCGGGGGGGGCGACACCGGGGAGCTGTTTTTT

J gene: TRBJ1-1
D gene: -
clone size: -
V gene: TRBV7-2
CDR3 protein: CASSLEVGRVREAFF
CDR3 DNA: TGTGCCAGCAGCTTAGAGGTTGGCAGGGTGAGGGAAGCTTTCTTT

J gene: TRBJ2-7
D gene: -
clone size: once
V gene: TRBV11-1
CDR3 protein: CASSLDGYEQYF
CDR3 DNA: TGTGCCAGCAGCCTAGACGGCTACGAGCAGTACTTC

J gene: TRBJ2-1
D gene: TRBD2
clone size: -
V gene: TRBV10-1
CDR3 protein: CASSDSGAYNEQFF
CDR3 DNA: TGCGCCAGCAGTGACAGCGGGGCCTACAATGAGCAGTTCTTC

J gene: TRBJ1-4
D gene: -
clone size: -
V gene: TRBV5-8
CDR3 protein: CASSWRGYTNEKLFF
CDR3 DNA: TGTGCCAGCAGCTGGAGGGGTTATACTAATGAAAAACTGTTTTTT

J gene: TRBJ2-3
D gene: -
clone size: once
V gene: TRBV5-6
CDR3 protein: CASSLFVTSTDTQYF
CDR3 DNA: TGTGCCAGCAGCTTGTTCGTAACTAGCACAGATACGCAGTATTTT

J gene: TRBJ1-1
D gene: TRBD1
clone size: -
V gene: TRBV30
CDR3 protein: CAWSVTDRGGTEAFF
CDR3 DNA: TGTGCCTGGAGTGTTACCGACAGGGGAGGAACTGAAGCTTTCTTT

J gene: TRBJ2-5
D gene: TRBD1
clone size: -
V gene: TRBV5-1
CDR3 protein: CASTDRVYQETQYF
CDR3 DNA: TGCGCCAGCACGGACAGGGTTTACCAAGAGACCCAGTACTTC

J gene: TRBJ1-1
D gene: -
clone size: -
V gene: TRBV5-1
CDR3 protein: CASSFRGGNTEAFF
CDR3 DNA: TGCGCCAGCAGCTTTCGGGGAGGGAACACTGAAGCTTTCTTT

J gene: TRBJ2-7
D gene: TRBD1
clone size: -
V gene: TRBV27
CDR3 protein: CASSPTNRGLYEQYF
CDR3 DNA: TGTGCCAGCAGTCCGACGAACAGGGGGCTCTACGAGCAGTACTTC

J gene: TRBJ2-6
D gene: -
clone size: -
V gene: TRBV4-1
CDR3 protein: CASSQPWGESGANVLTF
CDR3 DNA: TGCGCCAGCAGCCAACCCTGGGGGGAGTCTGGGGCCAACGTCCTGACTTTC

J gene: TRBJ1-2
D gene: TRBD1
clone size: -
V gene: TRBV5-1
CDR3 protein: CASSSTGGMYGYTF
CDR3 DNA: TGCGCCAGCAGCTCGACAGGGGGCATGTATGGCTACACCTTC